The rows below give T cell receptor beta chains drawn from one sample of a study of beta chain features in type 1 diabetes. Sequencing used immunoSEQ multiplex PCR; TCRdb keeps in-frame clones, though not all of them. The sample consists of 300,000 to 400,000 clones, 8% of them appearing once. The sequencing input was central memory CD4+ T cells from blood. The receptors were gathered from a woman younger than 35 in good health. Each CDR3 is given with its conserved first and last residue. A D gene is named only where the DNA matches it firmly. Size values are once, few and many counts, or a class for expanded clones, and some rows have none.

abundance	j_gene	d_gene	v_gene	CDR3aa	CDR3nt
.	TRBJ1-1	.	TRBV20-1	CSARSPGEPFF	TGCAGTGCTAGAAGTCCGGGGGAACCTTTCTTT
.	TRBJ1-4	TRBD1	TRBV28	CASSLSSGTVLEKLFF	TGTGCCAGCAGTTTATCATCCGGGACAGTTCTCGAAAAACTGTTTTTT
few	TRBJ1-2	.	TRBV4-3	CASSQDHRDYGYTF	TGCGCCAGCAGCCAAGATCACAGGGACTATGGCTACACCTTC
many	TRBJ2-1	.	TRBV14	CASSRYNEQFF	TGTGCCAGCAGCCGCTACAATGAGCAGTTCTTC
few	TRBJ1-2	TRBD1	TRBV28	CASRKQGGGGYTF	TGTGCCAGCAGGAAACAGGGGGGAGGTGGCTACACCTTC
.	TRBJ1-4	TRBD1	TRBV5-4	CASRRTGGKLFF	TGTGCCAGCAGGCGGACAGGCGGCAAACTGTTTTTT
few	TRBJ2-1	.	TRBV5-4	CASSPPGGGRNEQFF	TGTGCCAGCAGCCCCCCAGGTGGGGGACGAAATGAGCAGTTCTTC
.	TRBJ2-3	TRBD2	TRBV20-1	CSANLAAKQYF	TGCAGTGCAAATCTAGCGGCAAAACAGTATTTT
few	TRBJ2-2	.	TRBV14	CASSQTVNTGELFF	TGTGCCAGCAGCCAAACAGTAAACACCGGGGAGCTGTTTTTT
.	TRBJ1-1	.	TRBV28	CASSLPQGHNTEAFF	TGTGCCAGCAGTTTACCACAGGGCCATAACACTGAAGCTTTCTTT
.	TRBJ2-3	.	TRBV5-4	CASSLMGGRDTQYF	TGTGCCAGCAGCCTGATGGGTGGGCGGGATACGCAGTATTTT
.	TRBJ1-2	.	TRBV28	CASSTTGRYGYTF	TGTGCCAGCAGTACGACAGGCCGCTATGGCTACACCTTC
.	TRBJ1-1	TRBD1	TRBV5-1	CASSTTGGQATEAFF	TGCGCCAGCAGCACTACAGGGGGGCAGGCGACTGAAGCTTTCTTT
few	TRBJ1-1	.	TRBV4-2	CASSQAGTGIFF	TGTGCCAGCAGCCAAGCCGGGACGGGCATTTTCTTT
.	TRBJ2-2	TRBD2	TRBV6-5	CAIRGLAGAGELFF	TGTGCCATCAGGGGACTAGCAGGGGCCGGGGAGCTGTTTTTT
few	TRBJ1-4	TRBD1	TRBV5-1	CASSSNRGTNEKLFF	TGCGCCAGCAGCTCCAACAGGGGGACTAATGAAAAACTGTTTTTT